The source of this T cell receptor beta chain is a study of early T cells in non-severe SARS-CoV-2 infection. Study background: Sequencing used unsorted whole-blood bulk RNA, so chains lack pairing.

V was cut by 2 bases and J by 0 bases, with 4 bases left in between. Looked up from germline, CDR1 is SGHAT and CDR2 is FQNNGV. The CDR3 sequence is 13 residues long. In the case of this clonotype: The antigen remains undetermined.

Study conclusions and caveats: Private and CD4 specificities were missed by VDJdb matching, which favored anti-spike CD8 responses.

Each CDR3 protein gets one entry after TCRdb re-called the 5' RACE reads with MiXCR. The sample includes 55,000 or so distinct CDR3 sequences, 6% to 7% seen only once; the top ten take roughly 4%. The chain combines TRBV11-2 with TRBJ1-2; D is undetermined. This clonotype originated in an adult who was a healthcare worker with PCR-confirmed SARS-CoV-2 infection or an uninfected control (not recorded which). The sample consisted of whole blood. The CDR3 region has the DNA TGTGCCAGCAGCTTAAGAGCTAACTATGGCTACACCTTC. Translation gives CASSLRANYGYTF.